This section outlines one TCR beta chain sequence together with its context. These data originate in a study of blood T cell repertoires in COVID-19. Study in general: Each recovered donor of Cohort 3 presented with two negative PCRs, clearance, or symptom resolution. Samples taken during acute and convalescent COVID-19 were collected in the United States, Italy and Spain.

Per germline, CDR1 SQVTM and CDR2 ANQGSEA. With 6 bases clipped from V and 0 bases from J, the junction kept 1 base outside the gene matches. The CDR3 spans 13 residues. The protocol was immunoSEQ multiplex PCR, while the TCRdb copy is restricted to in-frame clones and leaves out a portion. The sample lists over 250,000 clones; approximately 90% were seen once. V gene TRBV29-1 combines with J gene TRBJ2-1, with 8 bases that match TRBD2. The specimen sequenced was PBMCs or T cells enriched from blood (not recorded which). The clonotype comes from a woman aged 60-75 years in a cohort exposed to, infected with or recovered from COVID-19 (not recorded which). CDR3 DNA: TGCAGCGTAGGGACTAGCTCCTACAATGAGCAGTTCTTC. Protein sequence: CSVGTSSYNEQFF.